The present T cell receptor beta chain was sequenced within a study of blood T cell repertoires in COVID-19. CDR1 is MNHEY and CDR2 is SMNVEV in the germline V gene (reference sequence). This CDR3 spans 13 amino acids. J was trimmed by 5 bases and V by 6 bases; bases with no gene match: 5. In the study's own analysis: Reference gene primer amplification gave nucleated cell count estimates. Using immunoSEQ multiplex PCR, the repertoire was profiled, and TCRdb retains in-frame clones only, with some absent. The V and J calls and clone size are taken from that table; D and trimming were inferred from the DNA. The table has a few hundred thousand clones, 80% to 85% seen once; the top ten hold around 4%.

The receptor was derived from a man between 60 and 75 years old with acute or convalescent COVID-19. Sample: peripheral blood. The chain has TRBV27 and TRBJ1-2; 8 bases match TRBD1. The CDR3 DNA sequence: TGTGCCAGCAGGGACAGGGATCAATATGGCTACACCTTC. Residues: CASRDRDQYGYTF.